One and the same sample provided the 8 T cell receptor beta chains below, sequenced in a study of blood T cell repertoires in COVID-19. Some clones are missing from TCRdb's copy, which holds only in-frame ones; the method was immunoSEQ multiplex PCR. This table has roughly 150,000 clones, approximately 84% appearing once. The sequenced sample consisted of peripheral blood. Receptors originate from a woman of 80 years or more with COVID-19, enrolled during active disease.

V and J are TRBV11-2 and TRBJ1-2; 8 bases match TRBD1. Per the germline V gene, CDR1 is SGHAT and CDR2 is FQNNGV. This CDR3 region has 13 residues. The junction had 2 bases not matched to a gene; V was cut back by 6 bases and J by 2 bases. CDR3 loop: CASSWTGNYGYTF. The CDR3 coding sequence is TGTGCCAGCAGTTGGACAGGGAACTATGGCTACACCTTC.

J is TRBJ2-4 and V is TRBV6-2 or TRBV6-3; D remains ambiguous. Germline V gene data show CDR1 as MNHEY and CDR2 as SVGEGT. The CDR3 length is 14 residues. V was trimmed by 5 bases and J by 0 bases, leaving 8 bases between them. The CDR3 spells CASSTELAKNIQYF. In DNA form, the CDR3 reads TGTGCCAGCAGTACAGAGCTAGCCAAAAACATTCAGTACTTC.

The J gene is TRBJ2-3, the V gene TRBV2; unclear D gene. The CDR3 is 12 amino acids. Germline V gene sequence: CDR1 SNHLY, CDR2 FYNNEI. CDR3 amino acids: CANRQETDTQYF. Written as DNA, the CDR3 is TGTGCGAACCGGCAGGAAACAGATACGCAGTATTTT.

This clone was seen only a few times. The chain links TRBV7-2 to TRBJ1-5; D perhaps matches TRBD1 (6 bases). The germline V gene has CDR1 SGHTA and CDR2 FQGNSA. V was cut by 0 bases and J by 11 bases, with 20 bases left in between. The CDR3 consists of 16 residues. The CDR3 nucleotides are TGTGCCAGCAGCTTAGCGGGGGCGACACCAGGTCGGTCCCAGCATTTT. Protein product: CASSLAGATPGRSQHF.

Written as DNA, the CDR3 is TGCGCCAGCGGGACAGGGGTCGGCTACGAGCAGTACTTC. The encoded protein is CASGTGVGYEQYF. The chain carries TRBV5-1 and TRBJ2-7; 10 bases align to TRBD1. Germline CDR1 is SGHRS and CDR2 is YFSETQ. The CDR3 has 13 amino acids. The junction had 4 bases not matched to a gene; V was cut back by 7 bases and J by 3 bases.

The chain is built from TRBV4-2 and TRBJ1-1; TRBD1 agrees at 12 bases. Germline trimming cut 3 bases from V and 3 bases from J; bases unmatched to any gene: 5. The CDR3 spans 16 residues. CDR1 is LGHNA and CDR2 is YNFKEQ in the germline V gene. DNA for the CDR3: TGTGCCAGCAGCCAGGGACAGGGGGCGATGGACACTGAAGCTTTCTTT. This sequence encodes CASSQGQGAMDTEAFF.

The CDR3 region is CASSLHRGLGSGNTIYF. CDR3 nucleotide sequence: TGTGCCAGCAGCTTGCACAGGGGGCTCGGCTCTGGAAACACCATATATTTT. This chain joins TRBV5-5 and TRBJ1-3, with 9 bases fitting TRBD1. CDR3 length: 17 residues. V was clipped by 1 base and J by 0 bases; unmatched bases: 5. Looked up from germline, CDR1 is SGHKS and CDR2 is YYEKEE (reference sequence).

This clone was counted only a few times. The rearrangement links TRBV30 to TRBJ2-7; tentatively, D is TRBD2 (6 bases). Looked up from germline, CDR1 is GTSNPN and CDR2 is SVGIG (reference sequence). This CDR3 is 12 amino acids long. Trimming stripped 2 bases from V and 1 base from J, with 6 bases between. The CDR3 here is CAWSRGSYEQYF. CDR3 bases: TGTGCCTGGAGTCGGGGGTCCTACGAGCAGTACTTC.